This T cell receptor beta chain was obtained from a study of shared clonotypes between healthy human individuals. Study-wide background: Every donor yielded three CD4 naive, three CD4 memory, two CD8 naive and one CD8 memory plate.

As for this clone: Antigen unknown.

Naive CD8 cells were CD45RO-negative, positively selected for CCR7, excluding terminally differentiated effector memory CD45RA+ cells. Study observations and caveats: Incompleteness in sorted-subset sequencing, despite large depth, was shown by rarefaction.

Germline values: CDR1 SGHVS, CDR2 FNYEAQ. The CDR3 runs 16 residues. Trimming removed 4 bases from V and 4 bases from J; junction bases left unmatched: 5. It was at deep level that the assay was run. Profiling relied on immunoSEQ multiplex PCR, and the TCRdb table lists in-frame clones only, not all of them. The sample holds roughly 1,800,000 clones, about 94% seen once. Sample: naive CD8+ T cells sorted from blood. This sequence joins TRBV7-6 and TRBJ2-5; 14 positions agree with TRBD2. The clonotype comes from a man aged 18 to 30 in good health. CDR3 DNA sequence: TGTGCCAGCAGCTCGACTAGCGGGGGGGCAAGAGAGACCCAGTACTTC. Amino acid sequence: CASSSTSGGARETQYF.